This T cell receptor (beta chain) was recovered during a study of neurological immune-mediated disorders. Synthesis of cDNA was accomplished via 5'RACE employing 10-nucleotide random UMIs. Over 170 million TCR-beta sequences from 15-18 subjects came out of each sequencing run. TCRdb analysed the 5' RACE reads with MiXCR anew, one entry per CDR3 protein. The sample lists 40,000 to 45,000 distinct CDR3 sequences; about 6% were seen once. CDR3 size: 15 residues. From germline, CDR1 is SGHRS and CDR2 YFSETQ. V shed 3 bases, J shed 6 bases, and the junction held 10 bases outside the gene matches. The sorted libraries took 1 million CD4+ or CD8+ T cells. This clonotype was detected many times.

The sequenced sample was CD4+ T cells from blood. J is TRBJ1-1 and V is TRBV5-1; TRBD1 agrees at 8 bases. The receptor comes from a woman in her thirties or forties in good health. The DNA for the CDR3 is TGCGCCAGCAGCTGGGAACAGGGGGGTGTCGCTGAAGCTTTCTTT. Its translation: CASSWEQGGVAEAFF.